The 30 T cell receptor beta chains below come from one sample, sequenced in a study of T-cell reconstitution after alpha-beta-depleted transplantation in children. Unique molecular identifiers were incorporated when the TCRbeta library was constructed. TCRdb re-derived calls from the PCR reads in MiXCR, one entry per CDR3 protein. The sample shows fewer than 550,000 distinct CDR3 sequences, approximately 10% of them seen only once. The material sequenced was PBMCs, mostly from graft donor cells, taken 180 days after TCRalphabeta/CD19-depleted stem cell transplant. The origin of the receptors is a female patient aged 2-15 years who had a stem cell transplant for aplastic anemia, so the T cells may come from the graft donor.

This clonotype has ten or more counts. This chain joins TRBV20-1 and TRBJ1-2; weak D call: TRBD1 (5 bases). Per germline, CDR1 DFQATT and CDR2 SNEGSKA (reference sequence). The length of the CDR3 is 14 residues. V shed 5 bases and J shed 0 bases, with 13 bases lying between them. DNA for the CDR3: TGCAGTGCTCCCCCAGGGATTTCTAACTATGGCTACACCTTC. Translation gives CSAPPGISNYGYTF.

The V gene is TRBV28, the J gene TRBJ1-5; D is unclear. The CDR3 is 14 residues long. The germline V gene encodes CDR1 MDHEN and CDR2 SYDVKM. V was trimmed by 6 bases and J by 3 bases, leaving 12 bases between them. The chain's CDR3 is CASRLSGDNQPQHF. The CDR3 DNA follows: TGTGCCAGCAGGTTGAGTGGAGACAATCAGCCCCAGCATTTT.

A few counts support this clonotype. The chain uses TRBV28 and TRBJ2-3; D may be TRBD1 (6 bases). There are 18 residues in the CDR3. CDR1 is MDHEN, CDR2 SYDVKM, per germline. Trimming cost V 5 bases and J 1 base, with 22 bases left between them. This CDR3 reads CASSRQPRQEAGTDTQYF. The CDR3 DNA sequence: TGTGCCAGCAGTCGGCAACCTCGACAGGAGGCGGGCACAGATACGCAGTATTTT.

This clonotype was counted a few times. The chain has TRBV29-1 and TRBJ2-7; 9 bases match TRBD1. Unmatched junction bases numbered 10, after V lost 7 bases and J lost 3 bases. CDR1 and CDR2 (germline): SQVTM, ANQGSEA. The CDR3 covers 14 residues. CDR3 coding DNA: TGCAGCGCCCTCCGTGGGACAGGGCTCTACGAGCAGTACTTC. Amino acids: CSALRGTGLYEQYF.

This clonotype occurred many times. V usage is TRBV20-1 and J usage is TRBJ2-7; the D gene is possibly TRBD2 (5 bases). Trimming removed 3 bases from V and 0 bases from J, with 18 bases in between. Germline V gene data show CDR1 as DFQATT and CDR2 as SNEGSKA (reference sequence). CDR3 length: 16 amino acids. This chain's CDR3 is CSARVFLEASSYEQYF. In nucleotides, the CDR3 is TGCAGTGCTAGGGTATTTCTGGAGGCGAGCTCCTACGAGCAGTACTTC.

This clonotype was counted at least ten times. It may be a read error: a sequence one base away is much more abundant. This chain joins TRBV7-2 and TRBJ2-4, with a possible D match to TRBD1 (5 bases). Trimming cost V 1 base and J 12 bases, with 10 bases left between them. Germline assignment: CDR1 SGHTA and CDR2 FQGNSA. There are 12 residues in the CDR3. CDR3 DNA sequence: TGTGCCAGCAGCTTAGTGGGGCACAGTCAGTACTTC. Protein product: CASSLVGHSQYF.

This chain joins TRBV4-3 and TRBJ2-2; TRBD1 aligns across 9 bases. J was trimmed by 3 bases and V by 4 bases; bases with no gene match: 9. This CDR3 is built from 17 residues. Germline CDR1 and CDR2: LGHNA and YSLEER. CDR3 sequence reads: CASSRKDRGADTGELFF. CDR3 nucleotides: TGCGCCAGCAGCCGAAAGGACAGGGGTGCTGACACCGGGGAGCTGTTTTTT.

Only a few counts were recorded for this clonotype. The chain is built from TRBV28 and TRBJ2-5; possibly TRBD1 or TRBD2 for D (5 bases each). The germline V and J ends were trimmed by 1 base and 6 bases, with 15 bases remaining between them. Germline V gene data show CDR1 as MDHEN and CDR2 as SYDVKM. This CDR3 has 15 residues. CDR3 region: CASSLLAGTRKTQYF. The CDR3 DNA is TGTGCCAGCAGTTTATTGGCAGGGACGAGAAAGACCCAGTACTTC.

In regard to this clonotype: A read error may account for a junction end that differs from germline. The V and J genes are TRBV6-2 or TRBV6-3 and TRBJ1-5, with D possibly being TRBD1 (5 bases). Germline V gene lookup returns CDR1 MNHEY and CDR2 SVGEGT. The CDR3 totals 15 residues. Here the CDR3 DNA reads TGTGGCAGCACCCTTGACAGCATCCCCAATCAGCCCCAGCATTTT. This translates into CGSTLDSIPNQPQHF.

The CDR3 sequence: CASSPARGLETQYF. CDR3 bases: TGTGCCAGCTCACCCGCCAGGGGGCTGGAGACCCAGTACTTC. The chain has TRBV18 and TRBJ2-5; TRBD1 matches at 8 bases. V was clipped by 3 bases and J by 5 bases; unmatched bases: 5. CDR1 is KGHSH, CDR2 LQKENI, per germline. The CDR3 spans 14 residues.

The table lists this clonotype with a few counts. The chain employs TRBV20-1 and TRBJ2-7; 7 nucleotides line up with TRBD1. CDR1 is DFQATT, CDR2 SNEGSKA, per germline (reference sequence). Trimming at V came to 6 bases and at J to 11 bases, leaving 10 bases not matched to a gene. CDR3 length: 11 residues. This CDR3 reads CSATDRFVEYF. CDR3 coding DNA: TGCAGTGCCACGGACAGGTTCGTGGAGTACTTC.

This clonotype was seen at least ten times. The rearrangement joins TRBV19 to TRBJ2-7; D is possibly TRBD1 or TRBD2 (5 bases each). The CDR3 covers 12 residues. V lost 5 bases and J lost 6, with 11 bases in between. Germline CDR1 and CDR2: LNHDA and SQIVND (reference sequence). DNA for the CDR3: TGTGCCAGTAGTCTACCGGGACCCGAGCAGTACTTC. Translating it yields CASSLPGPEQYF.

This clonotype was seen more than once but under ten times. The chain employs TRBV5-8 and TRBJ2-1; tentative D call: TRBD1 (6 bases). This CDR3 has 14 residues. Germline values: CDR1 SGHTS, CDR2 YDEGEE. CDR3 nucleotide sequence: TGTGCAGGTAGTCCAGGACAGTACTACAATGAGCAGTTCTTC. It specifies CAGSPGQYYNEQFF. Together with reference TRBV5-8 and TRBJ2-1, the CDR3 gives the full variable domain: EAGVTQSPTHLIKTRGQQATLRCSPISGHTSVYWYQQALGLGLQFLLWYDEGEERNRGNFPPRFSGRQFPNYSSELNVNALELEDSALYLCAGSPGQYYNEQFFGPGTRLTVL.

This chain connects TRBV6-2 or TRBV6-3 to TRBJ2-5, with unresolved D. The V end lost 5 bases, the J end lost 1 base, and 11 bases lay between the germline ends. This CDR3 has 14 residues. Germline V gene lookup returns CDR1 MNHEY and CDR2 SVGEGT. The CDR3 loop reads CASSGFWTQETQYF. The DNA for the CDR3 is TGTGCCAGCAGTGGGTTTTGGACCCAAGAGACCCAGTACTTC.

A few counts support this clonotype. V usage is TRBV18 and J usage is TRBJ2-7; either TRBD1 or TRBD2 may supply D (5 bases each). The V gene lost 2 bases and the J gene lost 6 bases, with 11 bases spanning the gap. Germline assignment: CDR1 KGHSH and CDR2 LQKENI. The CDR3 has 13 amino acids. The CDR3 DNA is TGTGCCAGCTCACCAGAGAGTGGGGGCGAGCAGTACTTC. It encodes CASSPESGGEQYF. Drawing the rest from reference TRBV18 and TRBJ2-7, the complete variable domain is NAGVMQNPRHLVRRRGQEARLRCSPMKGHSHVYWYRQLPEEGLKFMVYLQKENIIDESGMPKERFSAEFPKEGPSILRIQQVVRGDSAAYFCASSPESGGEQYFGPGTRLTVT.

The CDR3 sequence: CASSSSGQRRAWYEKLFF. The CDR3 DNA reads as TGCGCCAGCAGCTCATCGGGACAGCGAAGAGCTTGGTACGAAAAACTGTTTTTT. The chain has TRBV5-1 and TRBJ1-4; 7 nucleotides agree with TRBD1. The CDR3 runs to 18 residues. V was pared by 3 bases and J by 8 bases, with 19 bases of the junction left unmatched. Germline CDR1 and CDR2: SGHRS and YFSETQ.

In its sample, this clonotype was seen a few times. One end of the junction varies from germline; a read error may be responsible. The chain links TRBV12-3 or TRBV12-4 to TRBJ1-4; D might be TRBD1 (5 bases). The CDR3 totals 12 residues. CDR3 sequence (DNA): TGTGCCAGCAGTTTAGGGACTGGGGGGGGGATTTTT. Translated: CASSLGTGGGIF.

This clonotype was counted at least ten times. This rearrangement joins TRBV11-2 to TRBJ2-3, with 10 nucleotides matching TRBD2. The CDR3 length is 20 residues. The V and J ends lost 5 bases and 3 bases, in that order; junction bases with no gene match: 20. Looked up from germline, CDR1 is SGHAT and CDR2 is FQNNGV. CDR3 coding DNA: TGTGCCAGCAGCGCCCGGTGGGCTAGCGGGAGCGATGCACGGACAGATACGCAGTATTTT. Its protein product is CASSARWASGSDARTDTQYF. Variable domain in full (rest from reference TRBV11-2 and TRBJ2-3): EAGVAQSPRYKIIEKRQSVAFWCNPISGHATLYWYQQILGQGPKLLIQFQNNGVVDDSQLPKDRFSAERLKGVDSTLKIQPAKLEDSAVYLCASSARWASGSDARTDTQYFGPGTRLTVL.

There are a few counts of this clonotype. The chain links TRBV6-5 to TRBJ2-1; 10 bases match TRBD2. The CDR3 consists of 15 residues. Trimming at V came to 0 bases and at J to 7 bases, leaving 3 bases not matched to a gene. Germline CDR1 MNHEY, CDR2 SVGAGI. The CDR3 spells CASSYSILAGNEQFF. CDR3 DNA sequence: TGTGCCAGCAGTTACTCGATACTAGCGGGAAATGAGCAGTTCTTC.

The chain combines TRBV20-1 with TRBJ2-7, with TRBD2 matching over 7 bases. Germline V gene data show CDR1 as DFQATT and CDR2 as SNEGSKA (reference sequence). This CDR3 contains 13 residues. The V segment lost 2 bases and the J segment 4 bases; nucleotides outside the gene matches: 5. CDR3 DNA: TGCAGTGCTAGAAGGGACTACGGATACGAGCAGTACTTC. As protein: CSARRDYGYEQYF.

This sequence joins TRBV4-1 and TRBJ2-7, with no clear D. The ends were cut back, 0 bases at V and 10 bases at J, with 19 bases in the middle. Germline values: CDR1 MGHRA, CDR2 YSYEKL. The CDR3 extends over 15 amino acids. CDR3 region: CASSQDQASFALQYF. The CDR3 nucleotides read TGCGCCAGCAGCCAAGATCAGGCAAGTTTCGCGCTTCAGTACTTC.

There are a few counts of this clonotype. The CDR3, as DNA: TGCAGTGCTACCCCGGGGGCTAATGGTTTTCAGCCCCAGCATTTT. This gives the protein CSATPGANGFQPQHF. V gene TRBV20-1 combines with J gene TRBJ1-5; TRBD1 is a possible D gene (6 bases). V lost 4 bases and J 6 bases, leaving 19 bases between the germline ends. Germline CDR1 and CDR2: DFQATT and SNEGSKA (reference sequence). This CDR3 comprises 15 residues.

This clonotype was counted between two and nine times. DNA of the CDR3: TGTGCCAGCAGCTTTCGTCGGTCGGAAGGAAACACCATATATTTT. Translation gives CASSFRRSEGNTIYF. The J gene is TRBJ1-3, the V gene TRBV5-5, with D uncertain. Trimming stripped 2 bases from V and 4 bases from J, with 13 bases between. The germline V gene encodes CDR1 SGHKS and CDR2 YYEKEE (reference sequence). The CDR3 runs 15 residues.

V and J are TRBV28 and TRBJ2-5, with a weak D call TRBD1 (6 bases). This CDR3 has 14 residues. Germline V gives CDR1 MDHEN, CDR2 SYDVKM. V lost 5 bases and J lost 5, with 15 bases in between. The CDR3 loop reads CASSPFGRGETQYF. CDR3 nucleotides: TGTGCCAGCAGTCCCTTCGGTAGGGGGGAGACCCAGTACTTC.

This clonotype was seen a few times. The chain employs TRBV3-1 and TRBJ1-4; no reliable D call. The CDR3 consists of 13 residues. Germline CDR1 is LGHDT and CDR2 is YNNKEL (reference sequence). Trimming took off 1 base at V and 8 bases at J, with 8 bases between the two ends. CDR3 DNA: TGTGCCAGCAGCCAAGCGTTCGGGGAAAAACTGTTTTTT. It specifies CASSQAFGEKLFF.

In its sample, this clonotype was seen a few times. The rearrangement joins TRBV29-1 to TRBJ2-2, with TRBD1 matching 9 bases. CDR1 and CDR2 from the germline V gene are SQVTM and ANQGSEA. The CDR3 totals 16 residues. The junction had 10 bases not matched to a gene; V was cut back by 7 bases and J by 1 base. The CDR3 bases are TGCAGCGCTGGGACAGGGTGGACCCTGAACACCGGGGAGCTGTTTTTT. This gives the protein CSAGTGWTLNTGELFF.

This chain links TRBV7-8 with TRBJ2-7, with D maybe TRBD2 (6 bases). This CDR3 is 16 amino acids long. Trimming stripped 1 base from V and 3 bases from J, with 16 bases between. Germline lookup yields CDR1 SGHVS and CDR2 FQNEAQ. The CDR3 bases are TGTGCCAGCAGCTTAGGTTCAGCTCGGGAGAACTACGAGCAGTACGTC. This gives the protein CASSLGSARENYEQYV.

CDR3 in amino acids: CASATGHGNQPQHF. The CDR3 DNA reads TGTGCCAGCGCGACAGGGCATGGGAATCAGCCCCAGCATTTT. The V and J genes are TRBV18 and TRBJ1-5; 7 bases agree with TRBD1. The CDR3 sequence is 14 residues long. V lost 8 bases, J lost 4 bases, and 8 bases stayed unmatched. Germline V CDR1 and CDR2: KGHSH, LQKENI.

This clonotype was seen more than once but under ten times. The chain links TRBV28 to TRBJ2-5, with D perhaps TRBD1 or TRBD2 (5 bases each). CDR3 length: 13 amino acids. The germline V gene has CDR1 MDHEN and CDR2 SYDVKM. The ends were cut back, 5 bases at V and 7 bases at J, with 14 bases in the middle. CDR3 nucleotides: TGTGCCAGCAGTACCGGGACCTCCGGGACCCAGTACTTC. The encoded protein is CASSTGTSGTQYF.

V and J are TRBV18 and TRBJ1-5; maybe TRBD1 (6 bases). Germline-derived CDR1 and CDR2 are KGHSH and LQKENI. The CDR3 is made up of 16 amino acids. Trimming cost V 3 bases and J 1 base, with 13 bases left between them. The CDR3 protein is CASSPRQVLSNQPQHF. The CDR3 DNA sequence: TGTGCCAGCTCACCTCGACAGGTTCTCAGCAATCAGCCCCAGCATTTT.